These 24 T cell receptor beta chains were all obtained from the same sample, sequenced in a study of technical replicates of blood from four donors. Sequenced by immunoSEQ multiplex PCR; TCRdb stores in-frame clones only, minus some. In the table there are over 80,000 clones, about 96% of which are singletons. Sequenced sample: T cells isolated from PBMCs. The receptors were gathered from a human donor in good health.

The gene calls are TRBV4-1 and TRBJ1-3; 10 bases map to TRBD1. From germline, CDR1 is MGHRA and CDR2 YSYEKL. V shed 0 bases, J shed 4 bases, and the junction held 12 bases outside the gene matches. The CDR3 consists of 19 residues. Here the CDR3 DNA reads TGCGCCAGCAGCCAAGATCAGGACAGGGGGATAGTCGCCGGAAACACCATATATTTT. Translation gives CASSQDQDRGIVAGNTIYF.

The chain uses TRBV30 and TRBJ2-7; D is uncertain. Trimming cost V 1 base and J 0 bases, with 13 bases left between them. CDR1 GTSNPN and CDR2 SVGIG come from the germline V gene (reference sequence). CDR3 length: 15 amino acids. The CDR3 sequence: CAWSGWQRNSYEQYF. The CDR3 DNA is TGTGCCTGGAGTGGTTGGCAGCGAAACTCCTACGAGCAGTACTTC.

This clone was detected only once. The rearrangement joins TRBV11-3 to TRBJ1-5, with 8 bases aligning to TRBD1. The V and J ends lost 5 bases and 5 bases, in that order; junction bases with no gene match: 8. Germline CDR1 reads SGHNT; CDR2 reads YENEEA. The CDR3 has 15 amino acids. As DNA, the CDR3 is TGTGCCAGCAGCGACGGACAGGGAGGACATCAGCCCCAGCATTTT. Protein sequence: CASSDGQGGHQPQHF.

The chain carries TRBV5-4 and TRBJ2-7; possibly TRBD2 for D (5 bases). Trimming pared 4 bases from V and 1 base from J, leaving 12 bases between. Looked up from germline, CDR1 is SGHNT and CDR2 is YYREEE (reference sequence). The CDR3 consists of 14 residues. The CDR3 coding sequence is TGTGCCAGCAGCGTAGACGGGGTTTCCTACGAGCAGTACTTC. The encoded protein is CASSVDGVSYEQYF.

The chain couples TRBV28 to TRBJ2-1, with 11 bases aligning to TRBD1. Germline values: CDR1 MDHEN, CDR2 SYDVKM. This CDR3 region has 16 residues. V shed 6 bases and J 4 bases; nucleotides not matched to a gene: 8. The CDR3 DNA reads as TGTGCCAGCAGGGGGGTCGGACAGGGGGCTTACAATGAGCAGTTCTTC. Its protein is CASRGVGQGAYNEQFF.

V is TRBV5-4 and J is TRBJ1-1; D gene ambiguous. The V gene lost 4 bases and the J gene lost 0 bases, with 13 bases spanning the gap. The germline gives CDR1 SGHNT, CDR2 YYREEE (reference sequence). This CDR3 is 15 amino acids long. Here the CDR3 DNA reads TGTGCCAGCAGCAAAGAGGACTTCATGAACACTGAAGCTTTCTTT. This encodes CASSKEDFMNTEAFF.

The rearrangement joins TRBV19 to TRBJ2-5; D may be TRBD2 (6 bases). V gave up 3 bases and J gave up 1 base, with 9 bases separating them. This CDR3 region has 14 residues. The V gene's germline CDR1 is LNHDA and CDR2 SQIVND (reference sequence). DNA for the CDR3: TGTGCCAGTAGTATTGGAGGGTCCCAAGAGACCCAGTACTTC. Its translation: CASSIGGSQETQYF.

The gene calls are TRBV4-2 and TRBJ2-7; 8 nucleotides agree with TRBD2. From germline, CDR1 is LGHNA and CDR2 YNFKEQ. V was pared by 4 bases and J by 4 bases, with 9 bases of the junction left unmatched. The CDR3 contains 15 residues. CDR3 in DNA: TGTGCCAGCAGCCCTGACTCGTCTAGCGGGTACGAGCAGTACTTC. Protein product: CASSPDSSSGYEQYF.

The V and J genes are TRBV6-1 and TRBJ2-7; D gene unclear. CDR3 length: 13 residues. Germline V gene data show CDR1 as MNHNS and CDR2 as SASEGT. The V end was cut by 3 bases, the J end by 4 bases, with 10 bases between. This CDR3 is CASSEAGLYEQYF. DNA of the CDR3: TGTGCCAGCAGTGAGGCCGGGTTATACGAGCAGTACTTC.

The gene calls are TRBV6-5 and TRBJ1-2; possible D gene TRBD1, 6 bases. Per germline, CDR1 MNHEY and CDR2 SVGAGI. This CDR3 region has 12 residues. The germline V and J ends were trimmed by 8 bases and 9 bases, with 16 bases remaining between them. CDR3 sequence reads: CASSGGGGRYTF. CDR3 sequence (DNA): TGTGCCAGCTCTGGTGGCGGGGGCCGCTACACCTTC.

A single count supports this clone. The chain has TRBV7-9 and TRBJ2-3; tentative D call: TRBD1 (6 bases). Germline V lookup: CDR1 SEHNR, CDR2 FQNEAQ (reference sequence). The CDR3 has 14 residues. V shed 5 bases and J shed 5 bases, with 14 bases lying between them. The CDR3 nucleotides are TGTGCCAGCAGCAAAACGGACAGCCTAGATACGCAGTATTTT. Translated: CASSKTDSLDTQYF.

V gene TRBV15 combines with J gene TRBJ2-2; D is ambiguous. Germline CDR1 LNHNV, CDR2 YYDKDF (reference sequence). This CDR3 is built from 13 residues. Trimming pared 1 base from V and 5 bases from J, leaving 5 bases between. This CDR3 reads CATSRAGTGELFF. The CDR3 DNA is TGTGCCACCAGCAGAGCAGGAACCGGGGAGCTGTTTTTT.

Here the CDR3 reads CSVVQGAEPQHF. CDR3 nucleotide sequence: TGCAGCGTTGTACAGGGGGCAGAGCCCCAGCATTTT. The chain employs TRBV29-1 and TRBJ1-5; 9 nucleotides line up with TRBD1. Germline loops: CDR1 SQVTM, CDR2 ANQGSEA. This CDR3 has 12 amino acids. The trim removed 4 bases at V and 8 bases at J, leaving 3 bases unmatched.

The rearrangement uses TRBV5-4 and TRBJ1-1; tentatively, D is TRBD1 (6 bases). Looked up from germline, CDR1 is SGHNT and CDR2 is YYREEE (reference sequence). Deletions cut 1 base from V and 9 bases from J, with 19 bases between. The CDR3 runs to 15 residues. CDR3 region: CASSLLQQGFSQAFF. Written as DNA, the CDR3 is TGTGCCAGCAGCTTGCTCCAACAGGGCTTCTCTCAAGCTTTCTTT.

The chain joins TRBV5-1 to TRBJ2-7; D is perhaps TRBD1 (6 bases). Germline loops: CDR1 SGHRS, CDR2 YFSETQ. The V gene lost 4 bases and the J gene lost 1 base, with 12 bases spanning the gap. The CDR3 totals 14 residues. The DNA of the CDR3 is TGCGCCAGCAGCCCGGACAGCCCTTCCTACGAGCAGTACTTC. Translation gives CASSPDSPSYEQYF.

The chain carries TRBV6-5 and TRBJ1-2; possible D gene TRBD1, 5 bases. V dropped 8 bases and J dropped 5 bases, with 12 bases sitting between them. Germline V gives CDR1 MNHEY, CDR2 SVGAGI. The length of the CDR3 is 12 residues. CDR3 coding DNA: TGTGCCAGCTCTCGGGACTTATATGGCTACACCTTC. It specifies CASSRDLYGYTF.

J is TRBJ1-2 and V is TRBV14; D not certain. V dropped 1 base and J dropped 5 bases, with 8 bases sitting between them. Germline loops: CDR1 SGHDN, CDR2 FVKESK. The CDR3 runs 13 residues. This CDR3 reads CASSQGQIYGYTF. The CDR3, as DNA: TGTGCCAGCAGCCAAGGGCAGATTTATGGCTACACCTTC.

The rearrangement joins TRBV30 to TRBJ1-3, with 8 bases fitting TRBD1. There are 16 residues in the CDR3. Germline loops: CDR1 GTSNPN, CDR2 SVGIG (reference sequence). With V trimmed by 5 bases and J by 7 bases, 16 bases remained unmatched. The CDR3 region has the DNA TGTGCCTGGCGGAGAGGACAGGGAGTATTAGTCAACACCATATATTTT. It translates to CAWRRGQGVLVNTIYF.

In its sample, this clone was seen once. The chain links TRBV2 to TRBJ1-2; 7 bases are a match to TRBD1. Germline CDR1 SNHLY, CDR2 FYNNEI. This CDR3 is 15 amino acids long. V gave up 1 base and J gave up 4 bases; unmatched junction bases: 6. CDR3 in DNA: TGTGCCAGCAGTGAAGGGGACAGTACTACCTATGGCTACACCTTC. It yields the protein CASSEGDSTTYGYTF.

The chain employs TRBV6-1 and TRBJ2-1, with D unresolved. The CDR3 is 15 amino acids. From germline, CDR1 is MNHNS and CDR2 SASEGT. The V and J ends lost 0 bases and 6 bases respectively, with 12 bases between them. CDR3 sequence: CASSEAGDWSNEQFF. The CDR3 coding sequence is TGTGCCAGCAGTGAAGCGGGTGACTGGAGCAATGAGCAGTTCTTC.

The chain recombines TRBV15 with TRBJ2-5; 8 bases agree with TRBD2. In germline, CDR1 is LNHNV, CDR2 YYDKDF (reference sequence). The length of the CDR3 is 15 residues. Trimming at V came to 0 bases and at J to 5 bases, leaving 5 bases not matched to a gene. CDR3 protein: CATSRDLAGGETQYF. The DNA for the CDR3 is TGTGCCACCAGCAGAGATCTGGCGGGAGGTGAGACCCAGTACTTC. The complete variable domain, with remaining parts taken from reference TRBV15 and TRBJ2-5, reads DAMVIQNPRYQVTQFGKPVTLSCSQTLNHNVMYWYQQKSSQAPKLLFHYYDKDFNNEADTPDNFQSRRPNTSFCFLDIRSPGLGDTAMYLCATSRDLAGGETQYFGPGTRLLVL.

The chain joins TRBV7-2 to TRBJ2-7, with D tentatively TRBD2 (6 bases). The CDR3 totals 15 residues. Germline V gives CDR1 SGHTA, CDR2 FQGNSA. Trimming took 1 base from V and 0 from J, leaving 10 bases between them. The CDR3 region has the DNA TGTGCCAGCAGCTTAGGGCTAGCGTACTCCTACGAGCAGTACTTC. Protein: CASSLGLAYSYEQYF.

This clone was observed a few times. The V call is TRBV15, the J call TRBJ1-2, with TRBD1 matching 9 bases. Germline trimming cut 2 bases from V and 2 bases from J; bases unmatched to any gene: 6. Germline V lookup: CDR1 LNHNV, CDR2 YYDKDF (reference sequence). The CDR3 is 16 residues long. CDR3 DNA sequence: TGTGCCACCAGCAGACTTCCCGGGACAGGGAACTATGGCTACACCTTC. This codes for CATSRLPGTGNYGYTF.

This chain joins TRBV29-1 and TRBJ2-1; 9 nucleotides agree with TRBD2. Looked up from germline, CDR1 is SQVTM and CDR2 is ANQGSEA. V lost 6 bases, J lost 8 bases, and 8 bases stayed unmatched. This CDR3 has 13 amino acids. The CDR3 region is CSVVPGLADEQFF. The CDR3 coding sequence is TGCAGCGTCGTACCGGGACTAGCCGATGAGCAGTTCTTC.